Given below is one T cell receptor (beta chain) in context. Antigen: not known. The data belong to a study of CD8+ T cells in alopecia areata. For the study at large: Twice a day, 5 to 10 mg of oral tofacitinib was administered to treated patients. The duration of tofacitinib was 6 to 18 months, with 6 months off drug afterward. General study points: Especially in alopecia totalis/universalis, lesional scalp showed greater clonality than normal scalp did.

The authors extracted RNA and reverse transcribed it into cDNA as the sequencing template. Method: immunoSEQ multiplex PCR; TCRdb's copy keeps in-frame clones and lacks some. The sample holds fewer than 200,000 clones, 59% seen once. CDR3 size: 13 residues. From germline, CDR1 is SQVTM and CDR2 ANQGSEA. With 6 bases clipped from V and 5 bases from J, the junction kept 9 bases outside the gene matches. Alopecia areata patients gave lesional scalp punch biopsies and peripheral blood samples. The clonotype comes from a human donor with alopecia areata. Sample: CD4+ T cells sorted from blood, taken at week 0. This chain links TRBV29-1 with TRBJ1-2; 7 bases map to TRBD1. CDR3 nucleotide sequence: TGCAGCGTGGTGTGGGACAGCGAATATGGCTACACCTTC. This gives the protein CSVVWDSEYGYTF.